A single sample is the source of the 12 T cell receptor beta chains below, sequenced in a study of blood T cell repertoires in COVID-19. Only in-frame clones appear in the TCRdb table, and some are missing; sequencing was by immunoSEQ multiplex PCR. The sample shows about 180,000 clones, around nine tenths of them seen only once. The sample was peripheral blood. The source of these receptors is a man aged 50 to 60 with acute or convalescent COVID-19.

The rearrangement joins TRBV6-2 or TRBV6-3 to TRBJ2-1; no clear D gene. CDR3 length equals 15 residues. Germline V gene sequence: CDR1 MNHEY, CDR2 SVGEGT. Between the trimmed V and J ends, which lost 2 bases and 2 bases, there was a span of 10 bases. Here the CDR3 reads CASSYGSPTYNEQFF. The CDR3 coding sequence is TGTGCCAGCAGTTACGGCTCTCCCACCTACAATGAGCAGTTCTTC.

Only one count was recorded for this clone. V and J are TRBV7-2 and TRBJ2-5; D not resolved. V lost 3 bases and J lost 2, with 13 bases in between. In germline, CDR1 is SGHTA, CDR2 FQGNSA. The CDR3 is 15 amino acids. CDR3 bases: TGTGCCAGCAGCTTGCGGCGGTTCGAACAAGAGACCCAGTACTTC. Its translation is CASSLRRFEQETQYF. Filled out from reference TRBV7-2 and TRBJ2-5, the complete variable domain reads GAGVSQSPSNKVTEKGKDVELRCDPISGHTALYWYRQSLGQGLEFLIYFQGNSAPDKSGLPSDRFSAERTGGSVSTLTIQRTQQEDSAVYLCASSLRRFEQETQYFGPGTRLLVL.

The chain couples TRBV5-4 to TRBJ2-5; D remains ambiguous. V gave up 3 bases and J gave up 4 bases, with 16 bases separating them. Per the germline V gene, CDR1 is SGHNT and CDR2 is YYREEE (reference sequence). CDR3 length equals 15 residues. The CDR3 protein is CASSSGGRVVETQYF. As DNA, the CDR3 is TGTGCCAGCAGCTCGGGTGGCAGAGTAGTAGAGACCCAGTACTTC.

This chain uses TRBV7-6 with TRBJ2-1; 7 positions agree with TRBD2. Germline V gives CDR1 SGHVS, CDR2 FNYEAQ. The V segment lost 1 base and the J segment 4 bases; nucleotides outside the gene matches: 7. The CDR3 consists of 16 residues. CDR3 loop: CASSLDQPSGYNEQFF. CDR3 nucleotide sequence: TGTGCCAGCAGCTTAGACCAGCCTAGCGGATACAATGAGCAGTTCTTC.

For the CDR3, the DNA is TGTGCCTGGAGTGTACGGAATTCACCCCTCCACTTT. Protein product: CAWSVRNSPLHF. This chain connects TRBV30 to TRBJ1-6; D uncertain. The germline gives CDR1 GTSNPN, CDR2 SVGIG (reference sequence). The ends were cut back, 0 bases at V and 7 bases at J, with 4 bases in the middle. This CDR3 spans 12 amino acids. Full variable domain (rest looked up from reference TRBV30 and TRBJ1-6): SQTIHQWPATLVQPVGSPLSLECTVEGTSNPNLYWYRQAAGRGLQLLFYSVGIGQISSEVPQNLSASRPQDRQFILSSKKLLLSDSGFYLCAWSVRNSPLHFGNGTRLTVT.

The chain employs TRBV18 and TRBJ1-5; D unresolved. The V gene's germline CDR1 is KGHSH and CDR2 LQKENI. The V gene lost 4 bases and the J gene lost 3 bases, with 16 bases spanning the gap. The CDR3 is made up of 16 amino acids. The DNA of the CDR3 is TGTGCCAGCTCACAGACCCAAGGGAGTCTCAATCAGCCCCAGCATTTT. Its translation: CASSQTQGSLNQPQHF.

The genes are TRBV27 and TRBJ1-2; 9 bases fit TRBD1. Trimming at V came to 5 bases and at J to 3 bases, leaving 4 bases not matched to a gene. The CDR3 consists of 14 residues. From germline, CDR1 is MNHEY and CDR2 SMNVEV (reference sequence). This CDR3 reads CASSLQGAHYGYTF. Here the CDR3 DNA reads TGTGCCAGCAGTCTACAGGGGGCACACTATGGCTACACCTTC.

J is TRBJ2-2 and V is TRBV19; D is ambiguous. With 3 bases removed from V and 3 bases from J, the gap between germline ends came to 8 bases. This CDR3 contains 14 residues. Germline V gene lookup returns CDR1 LNHDA and CDR2 SQIVND (reference sequence). CDR3 bases: TGTGCCAGTAGTATCCGGTCCTACACCGGGGAGCTGTTTTTT. Its translation is CASSIRSYTGELFF.

The rearrangement links TRBV4-1 to TRBJ1-6, with a possible D match to TRBD1 (6 bases). The CDR3 totals 16 residues. Germline assignment: CDR1 MGHRA and CDR2 YSYEKL. V dropped 5 bases and J dropped 7 bases, with 18 bases sitting between them. CDR3 DNA: TGCGCCAGCAGCATAAGGATGACGCAGGGGAATTCACCCCTCCACTTT. This gives the protein CASSIRMTQGNSPLHF.

This clone is a singleton in its sample. The gene calls are TRBV4-1 and TRBJ1-2; tentatively, D is TRBD1 (5 bases). Germline lookup yields CDR1 MGHRA and CDR2 YSYEKL. CDR3 length: 14 residues. V lost 3 bases to trimming and J lost 2 bases, with 10 bases between them. The CDR3: CASSHQGTNYGYTF. The CDR3 DNA follows: TGCGCCAGCAGCCACCAGGGAACCAACTATGGCTACACCTTC.

This clone was found once. The J gene is TRBJ2-1, the V gene TRBV19, with a weak D call TRBD2 (6 bases). V shed 2 bases and J shed 6 bases, with 11 bases lying between them. The CDR3 sequence is 14 residues long. Germline V gives CDR1 LNHDA, CDR2 SQIVND (reference sequence). The CDR3 coding sequence is TGTGCCAGTAGTATATCGGTCGGGGGCAATGAGCAGTTCTTC. Its translation is CASSISVGGNEQFF.

The chain carries TRBV4-1 and TRBJ1-5; D gene unclear. Germline CDR1 and CDR2: MGHRA and YSYEKL. This CDR3 contains 14 residues. Trimming took 0 bases from V and 3 from J, leaving 6 bases between them. DNA of the CDR3: TGCGCCAGCAGCCAAGACAGGTCCAATCAGCCCCAGCATTTT. Its translation: CASSQDRSNQPQHF.